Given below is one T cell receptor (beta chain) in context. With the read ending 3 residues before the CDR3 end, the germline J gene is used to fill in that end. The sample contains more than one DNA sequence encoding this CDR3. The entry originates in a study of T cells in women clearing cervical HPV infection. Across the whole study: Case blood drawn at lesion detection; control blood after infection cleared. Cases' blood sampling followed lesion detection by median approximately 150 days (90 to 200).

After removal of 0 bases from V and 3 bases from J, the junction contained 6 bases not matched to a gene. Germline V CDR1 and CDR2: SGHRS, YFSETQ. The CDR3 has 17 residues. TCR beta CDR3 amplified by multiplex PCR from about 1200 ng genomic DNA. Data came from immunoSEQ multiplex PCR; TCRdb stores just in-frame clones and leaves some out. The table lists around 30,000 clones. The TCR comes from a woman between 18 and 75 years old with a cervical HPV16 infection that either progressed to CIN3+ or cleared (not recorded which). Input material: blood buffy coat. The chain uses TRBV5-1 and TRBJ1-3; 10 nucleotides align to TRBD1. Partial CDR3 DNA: TGCGCCAGCAGCTTGGGCGCGACAGGGGGCTTTGGAAACACC. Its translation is CASSLGATGGFGNT. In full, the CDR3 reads CASSLGATGGFGNTIYF.